The following is a T cell receptor (beta chain) sequence with its context. Its antigen is as yet unknown. The source of the sample is a study of persistence of HIV-infected CD4 T cells. Study background: Donors had been on suppressive ART for a median of roughly eight years. Up to roughly 180 mL blood was drawn at multiple time points; two donors had single-time leukapheresis. Study findings and constraints: Antigen-responding cells were enriched for degenerate expanded CDR3beta sequences.

Sequencing used immunoSEQ version 4 in survey mode. Sequencing was performed with immunoSEQ multiplex PCR; in TCRdb, only in-frame clones are kept and a portion is missing. Seen here are tens of thousands of clones, roughly 82% observed once, and the top ten hold nearly 6.5%. Cells were stimulated with CMV-infected fibroblast lysates at roughly 10 ug/mL. CD40L/CD69 double-negative CD45RO-high memory CD4+ T cells were collected. For at least 4 years, plasma HIV-1 RNA was undetectable (<50 copies/mL). Per the germline V gene, CDR1 is ENHRY and CDR2 is SYGVKD. Trimming took 10 bases from V and 0 from J, leaving 5 bases between them. The CDR3 runs 11 residues.

Sequencing used CD4+ T cells sorted from PBMCs after approximately 19-hour stimulation, obtained from a patient who received antiretroviral therapy. The rearrangement joins TRBV10-3 to TRBJ2-3, with no clear D. The sequence derives from an adult woman with HIV who was CMV-seropositive. The CDR3 bases are TGTGCCACGGTTAGCACAGATACGCAGTATTTT. Encoded protein: CATVSTDTQYF.